Below are 22 T cell receptor beta chains sequenced from a single sample in a study of blood T cell repertoires in COVID-19. Libraries were prepared by immunoSEQ multiplex PCR; TCRdb keeps only in-frame clonotypes and omits some of them. The table lists roughly 250,000 clones, under 85% of them singletons. The specimen sequenced was peripheral blood. Every receptor here comes from a woman aged 40 to 50 with active or convalescent COVID-19.

In its sample, this clone was seen a few times. This sequence joins TRBV9 and TRBJ1-6; 7 bases are a match to TRBD1. The V gene end was trimmed by 5 bases and the J gene end by 10 bases; junction bases not matched to a gene: 9. Germline V gene lookup returns CDR1 SGDLS and CDR2 YYNGEE. The CDR3 totals 14 residues. The CDR3: CASRADRERSPLHF. CDR3 nucleotide sequence: TGTGCCAGCAGAGCCGACAGGGAAAGGTCACCCCTCCACTTT.

The chain combines TRBV21-1 with TRBJ1-1. TRBV21-1 is flagged as a pseudogene. This CDR3 has 12 residues. CDR3 residues: CASPHGGTEAFF. The CDR3 DNA sequence: TGTGCCAGCCCCCACGGCGGCACTGAAGCTTTCTTT.

This chain connects TRBV7-9 to TRBJ1-1; D remains unclear. The CDR3 covers 14 residues. Germline CDR1 and CDR2: SEHNR and FQNEAQ (reference sequence). V lost 5 bases, J lost 4 bases, and 14 bases lay in between. The CDR3 spells CASSPDGTATEAFF. The CDR3 DNA reads TGTGCCAGCAGCCCCGACGGAACAGCCACTGAAGCTTTCTTT.

The chain uses TRBV5-1 and TRBJ2-3; 12 nucleotides line up with TRBD2. Trimming took 4 bases from V and 3 from J; bases not matched to a gene: 12. The CDR3 covers 18 residues. Germline CDR1 is SGHRS and CDR2 is YFSETQ. The CDR3 sequence is CASSPSASGGGWTDTQYF. The CDR3 DNA follows: TGCGCCAGCAGCCCCTCTGCTAGCGGGGGGGGATGGACAGATACGCAGTATTTT.

The CDR3 here is CASSLPGGTEAFF. In nucleotides, the CDR3 is TGTGCCAGCAGCTTACCCGGAGGAACTGAAGCTTTCTTT. The rearrangement uses TRBV11-2 and TRBJ1-1; D is uncertain. The CDR3 covers 13 residues. Trimming left V 2 bases short and J 5 bases short, with 9 bases between. Germline CDR1 is SGHAT and CDR2 is FQNNGV.

The chain links TRBV5-1 to TRBJ2-2; TRBD2 matches 10 bases. The CDR3 length is 16 residues. Germline lookup yields CDR1 SGHRS and CDR2 YFSETQ. V shed 0 bases and J 2 bases; nucleotides not matched to a gene: 1. CDR3 DNA sequence: TGCGCCAGCAGCTTGGCTAGCGGGAGAAACACCGGGGAGCTGTTTTTT. It codes for CASSLASGRNTGELFF.

The sample holds many counts of this clone. Additional DNA sequences in this sample encode the identical CDR3. The chain carries TRBV7-3 and TRBJ2-2, with 7 bases matching TRBD1. The CDR3 contains 13 residues. Trimming cost V 5 bases and J 6 bases; bases outside gene matches: 3. Germline CDR1 SGHTA, CDR2 FQGTGA. CDR3 amino acids: CASSPQGAGELFF. CDR3 in DNA: TGTGCCAGCAGCCCGCAGGGGGCCGGGGAGCTGTTTTTT. The variable domain in full, completed from reference TRBV7-3 and TRBJ2-2, reads GAGVSQTPSNKVTEKGKYVELRCDPISGHTALYWYRQSLGQGPEFLIYFQGTGAADDSGLPNDRFFAVRPEGSVSTLKIQRTERGDSAVYLCASSPQGAGELFFGEGSRLTVL.

The J gene is TRBJ2-7, the V gene TRBV12-5; D is unclear. The V gene's germline CDR1 is LGHNT and CDR2 FRNRAP. The CDR3 is 11 residues long. V gave up 3 bases and J gave up 2 bases, with 2 bases separating them. This CDR3 reads CASGFAYEQYV. The CDR3 DNA is TGTGCTAGTGGTTTCGCCTACGAGCAGTACGTC.

The chain combines TRBV5-1 with TRBJ1-4; D is perhaps TRBD1 (5 bases). The length of the CDR3 is 16 residues. The germline V gene has CDR1 SGHRS and CDR2 YFSETQ. V was trimmed by 4 bases and J by 7 bases, leaving 20 bases between them. The CDR3 DNA is TGCGCCAGCAGCCAGCTGTCGGGGGGAGGTGGTGAAAAACTGTTTTTT. It encodes CASSQLSGGGGEKLFF. The whole variable domain, remainder taken from reference TRBV5-1 and TRBJ1-4, is KAGVTQTPRYLIKTRGQQVTLSCSPISGHRSVSWYQQTPGQGLQFLFEYFSETQRNKGNFPGRFSGRQFSNSRSEMNVSTLELGDSALYLCASSQLSGGGGEKLFFGSGTQLSVL.

The chain joins TRBV12-3 or TRBV12-4 to TRBJ2-5; TRBD1 matches 7 bases. With 8 bases clipped from V and 2 bases from J, the junction kept 5 bases outside the gene matches. This CDR3 is 13 amino acids long. In nucleotides, the CDR3 is TGTGCCAGCGGACAGGTTAGGCAAGAGACCCAGTACTTC. The encoded protein is CASGQVRQETQYF.

V is TRBV28 and J is TRBJ1-3; 9 positions agree with TRBD1. Germline V lookup: CDR1 MDHEN, CDR2 SYDVKM. The CDR3 totals 15 residues. The junction had 2 bases not matched to a gene; V was cut back by 5 bases and J by 0 bases. The CDR3 coding sequence is TGTGCCAGCAGTCCGGACAGGGGCTCTGGAAACACCATATATTTT. Translating gives CASSPDRGSGNTIYF. The full variable domain, completed using reference TRBV28 and TRBJ1-3, is DVKVTQSSRYLVKRTGEKVFLECVQDMDHENMFWYRQDPGLGLRLIYFSYDVKMKEKGDIPEGYSVSREKKERFSLILESASTNQTSMYLCASSPDRGSGNTIYFGEGSWLTVV.

This clone has just one count. The chain is built from TRBV5-4 and TRBJ1-1, with D perhaps TRBD1 (6 bases). CDR3 length: 15 residues. Germline V lookup: CDR1 SGHNT, CDR2 YYREEE (reference sequence). Trimming cost V 4 bases and J 3 bases, with 16 bases left between them. CDR3 loop: CASSRGTLGDTEAFF. The CDR3 DNA follows: TGTGCCAGCAGCCGTGGGACACTCGGGGACACTGAAGCTTTCTTT.

The chain carries TRBV28 and TRBJ1-1; D unclear. The germline V gene has CDR1 MDHEN and CDR2 SYDVKM. Trimming took 3 bases from V and 10 from J, leaving 12 bases between them. This CDR3 has 12 amino acids. The CDR3 DNA sequence: TGTGCCAGCAGTTTTGGCCAGGTGGGAGCTTTCTTT. Encoded protein: CASSFGQVGAFF.

This chain joins TRBV7-9 and TRBJ1-2, with no clear D. Germline lookup yields CDR1 SEHNR and CDR2 FQNEAQ (reference sequence). This CDR3 spans 16 amino acids. V dropped 2 bases and J dropped 5 bases, with 18 bases sitting between them. Here the CDR3 DNA reads TGTGCCAGCAGCTTAAAGTCTACCGTTCGAGGGTATGGCTACACCTTC. It translates to CASSLKSTVRGYGYTF.

V gene TRBV28 combines with J gene TRBJ1-6; the D is unclear. The CDR3 covers 13 residues. The germline V and J ends were trimmed by 6 bases and 11 bases, with 14 bases remaining between them. Germline CDR1 MDHEN, CDR2 SYDVKM. In nucleotides, the CDR3 is TGTGCCAGCAGGACTACTACTTTACCACCCCTCCACTTT. Its protein is CASRTTTLPPLHF.

The rearrangement links TRBV30 to TRBJ2-3, with D maybe TRBD2 (6 bases). CDR3 size: 16 residues. V was cut by 2 bases and J by 3 bases, with 18 bases left in between. Germline V gene sequence: CDR1 GTSNPN, CDR2 SVGIG (reference sequence). In DNA, the CDR3 is TGTGCCTGGAGTCCCACGAGTCCAGGGAGGACAGATACGCAGTATTTT. Encoded protein: CAWSPTSPGRTDTQYF.

The rearrangement links TRBV30 to TRBJ1-1, with 10 bases matching TRBD1. The junction had 11 bases not matched to a gene; V was cut back by 0 bases and J by 4 bases. In germline, CDR1 is GTSNPN, CDR2 SVGIG (reference sequence). The CDR3 length is 17 residues. The CDR3 DNA sequence: TGTGCCTGGAGTGTACTGCCGGGACAGGGGTGGGGCACTGAAGCTTTCTTT. Translation: CAWSVLPGQGWGTEAFF.

The chain is built from TRBV28 and TRBJ1-5; possible D gene TRBD1, 5 bases. Germline CDR1 MDHEN, CDR2 SYDVKM. Trimming took 6 bases from V and 0 from J, leaving 21 bases between them. This CDR3 contains 18 residues. The CDR3 DNA follows: TGTGCCAGCAGCAATCCGGCGTATTCAGGGTTTAGCAATCAGCCCCAGCATTTT. Amino acids: CASSNPAYSGFSNQPQHF.

The gene calls are TRBV11-2 and TRBJ1-4; a weak D match, TRBD1 (5 bases). The V gene's germline CDR1 is SGHAT and CDR2 FQNNGV. This CDR3 contains 15 residues. Trimming took 7 bases from V and 9 from J, leaving 21 bases between them. CDR3 DNA: TGTGCCAGCACAACCCTACTTGGGGAGGGGAAAAAACTGTTTTTT. Amino acid sequence: CASTTLLGEGKKLFF.

CDR3 sequence: CSVEGGRYTEAFF. DNA of the CDR3: TGCAGCGTTGAAGGGGGGCGGTACACTGAAGCTTTCTTT. The J gene is TRBJ1-1, the V gene TRBV29-1; D might be TRBD1 (6 bases). The germline V gene has CDR1 SQVTM and CDR2 ANQGSEA. The CDR3 has 13 amino acids. V lost 1 base and J lost 3, with 9 bases in between.

The chain joins TRBV10-3 to TRBJ2-3, with 9 bases matching TRBD1. The V gene's germline CDR1 is ENHRY and CDR2 SYGVKD. The ends lost 6 bases at V and 0 bases at J; junction bases unmatched: 4. There are 15 residues in the CDR3. The CDR3 reads CAIRGQGTSTDTQYF. In DNA, the CDR3 is TGTGCCATCAGGGGACAGGGTACTAGCACAGATACGCAGTATTTT.

A note on this clone: In the same sample, other DNA sequences code for this CDR3. V is TRBV9 and J is TRBJ2-7; TRBD2 might be the D (6 bases). V dropped 0 bases and J dropped 2 bases, with 9 bases sitting between them. CDR1 SGDLS and CDR2 YYNGEE come from the germline V gene. CDR3 length: 14 amino acids. CDR3 sequence: CASSVGGGTYEQYF. The CDR3 bases are TGTGCCAGCAGCGTAGGGGGAGGCACCTACGAGCAGTACTTC.